The 20 T cell receptor beta chains below were found in one sample sequenced in a study of cytomegalovirus exposure and HLA in healthy donors. This table comes from immunoSEQ multiplex PCR, and its TCRdb copy is limited to in-frame clones, with some not included. This sample carries roughly 300,000 clones, about nine tenths of them seen once, and the ten largest clones take approximately 1%. The sequencing input was PBMCs. All receptors come from a woman aged 30 to 39 in good health and CMV-seropositive.

The chain links TRBV6-1 to TRBJ1-3, with no clear D. CDR3 length equals 14 residues. V lost 4 bases and J lost 2, with 9 bases in between. Per the germline V gene, CDR1 is MNHNS and CDR2 is SASEGT. This CDR3 reads CASSVVATGNTIYF. CDR3 bases: TGTGCCAGCAGTGTAGTGGCTACTGGAAACACCATATATTTT.

The chain joins TRBV7-8 to TRBJ2-5; D is undetermined. CDR1 is SGHVS, CDR2 FQNEAQ, per germline. The CDR3 is made up of 13 amino acids. V was shortened by 5 bases and J by 2 bases, with 9 bases between the two germline ends. CDR3 DNA: TGTGCCAGCAGCCACGGCCTGCAAGAGACCCAGTACTTC. Translation gives CASSHGLQETQYF. Full variable domain (missing parts from reference TRBV7-8 and TRBJ2-5): GAGVSQSPRYKVAKRGQDVALRCDPISGHVSLFWYQQALGQGPEFLTYFQNEAQLDKSGLPSDRFFAERPEGSVSTLKIQRTQQEDSAVYLCASSHGLQETQYFGPGTRLLVL.

This chain uses TRBV4-1 with TRBJ2-7; D call uncertain. Germline values: CDR1 MGHRA, CDR2 YSYEKL. The length of the CDR3 is 14 residues. Trimming took off 3 bases at V and 2 bases at J, with 11 bases between the two ends. The CDR3 is CASSHPGFTYEQYF. The CDR3 region has the DNA TGCGCCAGCAGCCATCCGGGCTTCACCTACGAGCAGTACTTC.

The chain carries TRBV5-1 and TRBJ1-1, with D tentatively TRBD1 (5 bases). CDR3 size: 15 residues. V lost 3 bases and J 4 bases, leaving 16 bases between the germline ends. The germline V gene has CDR1 SGHRS and CDR2 YFSETQ. CDR3 sequence: CASSSYLGVRTEAFF. The CDR3 nucleotides read TGCGCCAGCAGCTCCTACCTAGGGGTACGCACTGAAGCTTTCTTT. Full variable domain (rest looked up from reference TRBV5-1 and TRBJ1-1): KAGVTQTPRYLIKTRGQQVTLSCSPISGHRSVSWYQQTPGQGLQFLFEYFSETQRNKGNFPGRFSGRQFSNSRSEMNVSTLELGDSALYLCASSSYLGVRTEAFFGQGTRLTVV.

The V call is TRBV5-1, the J call TRBJ1-1; 7 bases match TRBD1. CDR1 and CDR2 (germline): SGHRS, YFSETQ. V dropped 0 bases and J dropped 6; count of bases not matched to a gene: 2. This CDR3 is 13 amino acids long. CDR3 bases: TGCGCCAGCAGCTTGGGTACAGGGGCTGAAGCTTTCTTT. It encodes CASSLGTGAEAFF.

The genes are TRBV9 and TRBJ2-3; D is unresolved. Per the germline V gene, CDR1 is SGDLS and CDR2 is YYNGEE. The V gene lost 2 bases and the J gene lost 4 bases, with 8 bases spanning the gap. CDR3 size: 13 residues. For the CDR3, the DNA is TGTGCCAGCAGCGTCACCCGAGCAGATACGCAGTATTTT. Translating it yields CASSVTRADTQYF.

This rearrangement joins TRBV7-2 to TRBJ2-3, with 8 bases identical to TRBD2. The V gene end was trimmed by 1 base and the J gene end by 0 bases; junction bases not matched to a gene: 6. Germline CDR1 reads SGHTA; CDR2 reads FQGNSA. This CDR3 comprises 17 residues. This CDR3 reads CASSLGASGYSTDTQYF. In nucleotides, the CDR3 is TGTGCCAGCAGCTTAGGGGCTAGCGGGTATAGCACAGATACGCAGTATTTT.

V and J are TRBV28 and TRBJ2-1; D may be TRBD2 (5 bases). The CDR3 covers 11 residues. Trimming removed 6 bases at V and 9 bases at J, with 9 bases between. The germline gives CDR1 MDHEN, CDR2 SYDVKM. This CDR3 reads CASSTAGEQFF. The CDR3 nucleotides are TGTGCCAGCAGCACTGCGGGTGAGCAGTTCTTC.

The genes are TRBV13 and TRBJ2-2, with no clear D. Germline V gene lookup returns CDR1 PRHDT and CDR2 FYEKMQ (reference sequence). V was trimmed by 5 bases and J by 1 base, leaving 5 bases between them. CDR3 length equals 13 residues. The CDR3 DNA sequence: TGTGCCAGCAGCGCAAGGAACACCGGGGAGCTGTTTTTT. Residues: CASSARNTGELFF.

The chain combines TRBV19 with TRBJ2-7, with no clear D. V lost 4 bases to trimming and J lost 2 bases, with 15 bases between them. CDR1 is LNHDA, CDR2 SQIVND, per germline (reference sequence). The CDR3 loop spans 15 amino acids. The CDR3 nucleotides read TGTGCCAGTAGTAACCCCGGACGGACGGCCTACGAGCAGTACTTC. This gives the protein CASSNPGRTAYEQYF.

The J gene is TRBJ2-2, the V gene TRBV29-1; D uncertain. The CDR3 runs 12 residues. Germline CDR1 is SQVTM and CDR2 is ANQGSEA. Trimming removed 6 bases at V and 1 base at J, with 6 bases between. CDR3 nucleotides: TGCAGCGTGTTGAGGAACACCGGGGAGCTGTTTTTT. Translation: CSVLRNTGELFF.

The chain links TRBV7-2 to TRBJ1-2; 8 bases align to TRBD1. The CDR3 contains 15 residues. With 1 base clipped from V and 7 bases from J, the junction kept 8 bases outside the gene matches. Looked up from germline, CDR1 is SGHTA and CDR2 is FQGNSA. The CDR3 coding sequence is TGTGCCAGCAGCTTAGGGACAGGGATAGAGGGTGGCTACACCTTC. Encoded protein: CASSLGTGIEGGYTF.

This clone was recorded once. This chain uses TRBV2 with TRBJ2-5; 7 bases line up with TRBD2. Per germline, CDR1 SNHLY and CDR2 FYNNEI. Unmatched junction bases numbered 15, after V lost 6 bases and J lost 5 bases. This CDR3 has 16 residues. Here the CDR3 DNA reads TGTGCCAGCAGAGAAACGGGACTATGGGTTCTGGAGACCCAGTACTTC. This sequence encodes CASRETGLWVLETQYF. Filled out from reference TRBV2 and TRBJ2-5, the complete variable domain reads EPEVTQTPSHQVTQMGQEVILRCVPISNHLYFYWYRQILGQKVEFLVSFYNNEISEKSEIFDDQFSVERPDGSNFTLKIRSTKLEDSAMYFCASRETGLWVLETQYFGPGTRLLVL.

The chain combines TRBV29-1 with TRBJ1-1, with D perhaps TRBD1 (6 bases). Trimming removed 8 bases at V and 4 bases at J, with 23 bases between. Germline V gene sequence: CDR1 SQVTM, CDR2 ANQGSEA. The CDR3 contains 15 residues. The CDR3 DNA sequence: TGCAGCTTTACAGGGAGGAGAAGGGAAGCCACTGAAGCTTTCTTT. As protein: CSFTGRRREATEAFF.

The chain carries TRBV27 and TRBJ2-3, with D possibly TRBD2 on 5 matching bases. Germline V CDR1 and CDR2: MNHEY, SMNVEV (reference sequence). The CDR3 loop spans 11 amino acids. V was pared by 6 bases and J by 5 bases, with 6 bases between. CDR3 in amino acids: CASREGDTQYF. CDR3 bases: TGTGCCAGCAGAGAGGGAGATACGCAGTATTTT.

This chain's CDR3 is CASSQLTGANTYEQYF. The DNA for the CDR3 is TGTGCCAGCAGCCAACTGACAGGGGCGAACACCTACGAGCAGTACTTC. This chain uses TRBV27 with TRBJ2-7; TRBD1 aligns across 8 bases. Looked up from germline, CDR1 is MNHEY and CDR2 is SMNVEV (reference sequence). Germline trimming cut 6 bases from V and 2 bases from J; bases unmatched to any gene: 12. The CDR3 extends over 16 amino acids.

The chain is built from TRBV9 and TRBJ1-1; D not certain. The CDR3 has 15 residues. Trimming shortened V by 1 base and J by 1 base, and 11 bases separated the two germline ends. The germline V gene encodes CDR1 SGDLS and CDR2 YYNGEE. The CDR3 protein is CASSVQLGENTEAFF. DNA of the CDR3: TGTGCCAGCAGCGTACAGTTGGGCGAGAACACTGAAGCTTTCTTT.

The V and J genes are TRBV7-2 and TRBJ2-3, with no clear D. V was shortened by 3 bases and J by 0 bases, with 7 bases between the two germline ends. CDR1 is SGHTA, CDR2 FQGNSA, per germline. The length of the CDR3 is 14 residues. The CDR3, as DNA: TGTGCCAGCAGCTTCTCAACCAGCACAGATACGCAGTATTTT. Protein sequence: CASSFSTSTDTQYF.

The genes are TRBV5-4 and TRBJ2-7, with 10 bases aligning to TRBD1. The V gene's germline CDR1 is SGHNT and CDR2 YYREEE (reference sequence). V was clipped by 2 bases and J by 3 bases; unmatched bases: 5. The CDR3 has 15 residues. The CDR3 DNA sequence: TGTGCCAGCAGCTTTGACAGGGGGCAAGTCTACGAGCAGTACTTC. Encoded protein: CASSFDRGQVYEQYF.

The chain joins TRBV4-3 to TRBJ1-1; maybe TRBD1 (5 bases). This CDR3 spans 14 amino acids. The V gene's germline CDR1 is LGHNA and CDR2 YSLEER. Trimming cost V 0 bases and J 12 bases, with 17 bases left between them. The CDR3 loop reads CASSQDSRDQGTFF. CDR3 in DNA: TGCGCCAGCAGCCAAGATTCCCGCGACCAGGGAACTTTCTTT.